The 28 T cell receptor beta chains below were found in one sample sequenced in a study of blood T cells in healthy people across ages. The second PCR ran about 7 to 12 cycles with a sample-barcoded 5' primer and J-beta primers. Via MiXCR, TCRdb re-called the 5' RACE reads, giving one row per CDR3 protein. Here the sample spans around 1,800,000 distinct CDR3 sequences, about two fifths being singletons. The sample consisted of blood. Receptor source: a human donor in good health.

This rearrangement joins TRBV29-1 to TRBJ2-6; 7 nucleotides line up with TRBD1. Germline V CDR1 and CDR2: SQVTM, ANQGSEA. The CDR3 spans 16 residues. J gave up 12 bases and V 6 bases, and 20 bases lay outside the gene matches. CDR3 loop: CSVWWTGPSGACVLTF. The CDR3, as DNA: TGCAGCGTCTGGTGGACAGGACCCTCTGGGGCCTGCGTCCTGACTTTC.

The chain recombines TRBV27 with TRBJ1-1; D gene unclear. Germline loops: CDR1 MNHEY, CDR2 SMNVEV (reference sequence). V was pared by 6 bases and J by 0 bases, with 14 bases between. The CDR3 sequence is 15 residues long. Here the CDR3 reads CASRDAGEVNTEAFF. Here the CDR3 DNA reads TGTGCCAGCAGGGACGCTGGAGAAGTGAACACTGAAGCTTTCTTT.

Worth noting for this clonotype: At one end, the junction sequence differs from germline, possibly due to a read error. The V call is TRBV3-1, the J call TRBJ1-1, with 9 bases aligning to TRBD1. This CDR3 spans 12 amino acids. Germline lookup yields CDR1 LGHDT and CDR2 YNNKEL (reference sequence). CDR3 coding DNA: TGCCCCCCCGGACAGGGGTTGGGTGAAGCTTTCTTT. It encodes CPPGQGLGEAFF.

The gene calls are TRBV20-1 and TRBJ1-5; tentative D call: TRBD1 (6 bases). CDR3 length: 13 residues. The germline CDR1 and CDR2 sequences are DFQATT and SNEGSKA (reference sequence). V was pared by 6 bases and J by 7 bases, with 16 bases between. As DNA, the CDR3 is TGCAGTGCAAGGACAGTTGCAGGGCAGCCCCAGCATTTT. Amino acid sequence: CSARTVAGQPQHF.

The gene calls are TRBV28 and TRBJ1-2; a possible D gene is TRBD1 (5 bases). Germline-derived CDR1 and CDR2 are MDHEN and SYDVKM. Trimming left V 5 bases short and J 8 bases short, with 15 bases between. The CDR3 runs 13 residues. CDR3 amino acids: CASSIPGRSGYTF. The CDR3 region has the DNA TGTGCCAGCAGTATACCAGGGAGGAGCGGCTACACCTTC.

About this clonotype itself: Relative to the germline gene, one junction end is altered; a read error may explain this. The chain has TRBV7-7 and TRBJ1-5, with TRBD1 matching 11 bases. Germline assignment: CDR1 SSHAT and CDR2 FNYEAQ (reference sequence). This CDR3 spans 15 amino acids. CDR3 DNA: TGTGCTAGCAGCTTCACCGGGACAGGGGGACAGCCCCAGCATTTT. This sequence encodes CASSFTGTGGQPQHF.

With regard to this clonotype: This likely comes from a read error, as the CDR3 has no conserved phenylalanine or tryptophan at its end. The chain recombines TRBV7-9 with TRBJ1-2; TRBD1 aligns across 7 bases. V lost 5 bases to trimming and J lost 4 bases; unmatched junction nucleotides: 13. The V gene's germline CDR1 is SEHNR and CDR2 FQNEAQ (reference sequence). The CDR3 consists of 16 residues. CDR3 protein: CASSLDRERYRYGYTC. For the CDR3, the DNA is TGTGCCAGCAGCCTTGACAGGGAAAGGTATCGCTATGGCTACACCTGC.

This chain uses TRBV4-1 with TRBJ1-5; 7 bases are shared with TRBD1. The V segment lost 4 bases and the J segment 5 bases; nucleotides outside the gene matches: 8. CDR1 MGHRA and CDR2 YSYEKL come from the germline V gene. This CDR3 comprises 15 residues. CDR3 DNA: TGCGCCAGCAGCCTAGACAGGGCCCAGCATCAGCCCCAGCATTTT. Protein sequence: CASSLDRAQHQPQHF.

V and J are TRBV11-3 and TRBJ2-1; 9 bases are a match to TRBD2. The CDR3 has 18 residues. V lost 0 bases, J lost 6 bases, and 12 bases stayed unmatched. Germline CDR1 SGHNT, CDR2 YENEEA. The DNA for the CDR3 is TGTGCCAGCAGCTTAGATACCTCCGGGACTAGCTCTATCAATGAGCAGTTCTTC. Its protein is CASSLDTSGTSSINEQFF.

J is TRBJ2-1 and V is TRBV28, with TRBD2 as a possible D gene (6 bases). Deletions cut 7 bases from V and 1 base from J, with 11 bases between. Per the germline V gene, CDR1 is MDHEN and CDR2 is SYDVKM. This CDR3 spans 14 amino acids. CDR3 region: CASNRRGSYNEQFF. The CDR3 bases are TGTGCCAGCAACCGGCGGGGTTCCTACAATGAGCAGTTCTTC.

The DNA of the CDR3 is TGTGCCAGCAGCGTAGGAAGTCAGCGCGCTAACTATGGCTACACCTTC. Translating gives CASSVGSQRANYGYTF. The chain carries TRBV9 and TRBJ1-2; no clear D gene. The CDR3 consists of 16 residues. V was pared by 0 bases and J by 0 bases, with 12 bases between. Germline CDR1 SGDLS, CDR2 YYNGEE.

This clonotype was found a few times. This sequence joins TRBV15 and TRBJ1-4; TRBD1 is a possible D gene (6 bases). Trimming removed 1 base at V and 9 bases at J, with 15 bases between. The CDR3 has 15 amino acids. Per germline, CDR1 LNHNV and CDR2 YYDKDF (reference sequence). CDR3 DNA: TGTGCCACCAGCAGAGTCGCAGGGGCATTAAAAAAACTGTTTTTT. Protein product: CATSRVAGALKKLFF.

The table lists this clonotype with a few counts. This sequence joins TRBV6-5 and TRBJ2-7, with TRBD1 identical over 7 bases. V dropped 5 bases and J dropped 5; count of bases not matched to a gene: 9. The CDR3 has 14 amino acids. CDR1 and CDR2 (germline): MNHEY, SVGAGI. CDR3 residues: CASSLNRGSDEQYF. The CDR3 nucleotides are TGTGCCAGCAGTCTAAACAGGGGTAGCGACGAGCAGTACTTC.

This rearrangement joins TRBV29-1 to TRBJ2-7; D perhaps matches TRBD2 (7 bases). Trimming shortened V by 6 bases and J by 0 bases, and 12 bases separated the two germline ends. The germline CDR1 and CDR2 sequences are SQVTM and ANQGSEA. This CDR3 is 13 amino acids long. The DNA of the CDR3 is TGCAGCGTCAAGGGGGGGTCCTCCTACGAGCAGTACTTC. It encodes CSVKGGSSYEQYF.

The chain uses TRBV9 and TRBJ2-3; TRBD2 matches 8 bases. J was trimmed by 4 bases and V by 2 bases; bases with no gene match: 6. CDR3 length: 15 amino acids. From germline, CDR1 is SGDLS and CDR2 YYNGEE. The CDR3 spells CASSVERGWADTQYF. DNA for the CDR3: TGTGCCAGCAGCGTGGAGCGGGGGTGGGCAGATACGCAGTATTTT. The full variable domain, completed using reference TRBV9 and TRBJ2-3, is DSGVTQTPKHLITATGQRVTLRCSPRSGDLSVYWYQQSLDQGLQFLIQYYNGEERAKGNILERFSAQQFPDLHSELNLSSLELGDSALYFCASSVERGWADTQYFGPGTRLTVL.

This chain links TRBV11-2 with TRBJ2-1; TRBD2 aligns across 7 bases. With the DNA end fitting TRBJ2-7 better, the J assignment may be wrong. CDR1 is SGHAT and CDR2 is FQNNGV in the germline V gene. The CDR3 has 14 amino acids. This CDR3 reads CASSETSSYNEQYF. Here the CDR3 DNA reads TGTGCCAGCAGCGAGACTAGCTCCTACAATGAGCAGTACTTC.

V gene TRBV28 combines with J gene TRBJ2-4, with 7 positions matching TRBD1. TRBJ2-5 matches the DNA end more closely, so the J call is doubtful. The CDR3 consists of 14 residues. The germline V gene has CDR1 MDHEN and CDR2 SYDVKM. The CDR3, as DNA: TGTGCCAGCAGCCGATCAGGGGGTAGAAAGACCCAGTACTTC. Its translation is CASSRSGGRKTQYF.

The chain employs TRBV19 and TRBJ1-5; TRBD1 agrees at 10 bases. Per germline, CDR1 LNHDA and CDR2 SQIVND (reference sequence). The CDR3 contains 16 residues. V shed 5 bases and J 4 bases; nucleotides not matched to a gene: 8. The CDR3 reads CASSPLPGQGNQPQHF. The CDR3 nucleotides read TGTGCCAGTAGTCCACTACCGGGACAGGGGAATCAGCCCCAGCATTTT.

J is TRBJ2-3 and V is TRBV25-1; D gene uncertain. The CDR3 runs 16 residues. Germline V gene data show CDR1 as MGHDK and CDR2 as SYGVNS. V shed 1 base and J shed 2 bases, with 13 bases lying between them. DNA for the CDR3: TGTGCCAGCAGTGAATCGGGCAGAGGAATCACAGATACGCAGTATTTT. The encoded protein is CASSESGRGITDTQYF.

The chain couples TRBV18 to TRBJ1-1, with TRBD1 identical over 8 bases. Per the germline V gene, CDR1 is KGHSH and CDR2 is LQKENI. J was trimmed by 5 bases and V by 6 bases; bases with no gene match: 8. The CDR3 contains 14 residues. The CDR3 loop is CASSPDRELTEAFF. The CDR3 DNA follows: TGTGCCAGCTCCCCGGACAGGGAATTAACTGAAGCTTTCTTT.

The chain is built from TRBV2 and TRBJ2-3; D is perhaps TRBD2 (6 bases). Trimming took 10 bases from V and 3 from J, leaving 17 bases between them. Looked up from germline, CDR1 is SNHLY and CDR2 is FYNNEI. There are 14 residues in the CDR3. In DNA form, the CDR3 reads TGTGCCACCGTACTAGCCCCCCTGACAGATACGCAGTATTTT. Residues: CATVLAPLTDTQYF. Variable domain in full (rest from reference TRBV2 and TRBJ2-3): EPEVTQTPSHQVTQMGQEVILRCVPISNHLYFYWYRQILGQKVEFLVSFYNNEISEKSEIFDDQFSVERPDGSNFTLKIRSTKLEDSAMYFCATVLAPLTDTQYFGPGTRLTVL.

The rearrangement links TRBV4-3 to TRBJ1-2; no reliable D call. There are 16 residues in the CDR3. V lost 1 base and J 8 bases, leaving 20 bases between the germline ends. Germline V gene data show CDR1 as LGHNA and CDR2 as YSLEER. CDR3 DNA sequence: TGCGCCAGCAGCCAAGTGAGACGTCCAAGGGTGGAGGGCTACACCTTC. Its translation: CASSQVRRPRVEGYTF.

The chain joins TRBV6-2 or TRBV6-3 to TRBJ1-1; D is unresolved. Looked up from germline, CDR1 is MNHEY and CDR2 is SVGEGT. The ends were cut back, 5 bases at V and 5 bases at J, with 15 bases in the middle. CDR3 size: 14 residues. CDR3 protein: CASSPTRPPTEAFF. In DNA form, the CDR3 reads TGTGCCAGCAGTCCAACCAGGCCCCCTACTGAAGCTTTCTTT.

The J gene is TRBJ1-3, the V gene TRBV6-6; a weak D match, TRBD1 (5 bases). This CDR3 has 13 residues. CDR1 is MNHNY and CDR2 is SVGAGI in the germline V gene (reference sequence). The V end lost 10 bases, the J end lost 4 bases, and 14 bases lay between the germline ends. This CDR3 reads CATLLGAGNTIYF. CDR3 in DNA: TGTGCCACTTTACTTGGGGCGGGAAACACCATATATTTT.

This clonotype appeared once. The gene calls are TRBV6-6 and TRBJ1-2; a possible D gene is TRBD1 (5 bases). Trimming left V 0 bases short and J 5 bases short, with 19 bases between. There are 17 residues in the CDR3. Germline V gene sequence: CDR1 MNHNY, CDR2 SVGAGI (reference sequence). The CDR3 sequence is CASSYSERSWDQYGYTF. Written as DNA, the CDR3 is TGTGCCAGCAGTTACTCCGAAAGGTCCTGGGACCAATATGGCTACACCTTC.

J is TRBJ2-1 and V is TRBV12-3 or TRBV12-4, with D possibly matching TRBD2 (8 bases). The CDR3 has 16 residues. V dropped 5 bases and J dropped 8 bases, with 22 bases sitting between them. In DNA, the CDR3 is TGTGCCAGCAGTCGCGAAGGGGGCGGGGGGTGGGATGAGCAGTTCTTC. It encodes CASSREGGGGWDEQFF.

The V and J genes are TRBV20-1 and TRBJ2-5; 9 nucleotides match TRBD1. J was trimmed by 5 bases and V by 1 base; bases with no gene match: 8. The CDR3 covers 15 residues. Germline CDR1 reads DFQATT; CDR2 reads SNEGSKA (reference sequence). The CDR3 protein is CSARVPGQGLETQYF. CDR3 in DNA: TGCAGTGCTAGAGTTCCGGGACAGGGATTGGAGACCCAGTACTTC.

The chain employs TRBV15 and TRBJ1-2; D remains unclear. In germline, CDR1 is LNHNV, CDR2 YYDKDF (reference sequence). V lost 1 base and J lost 4, with 19 bases in between. The CDR3 length is 17 residues. The DNA for the CDR3 is TGTGCCACCAGCAGAGCCGCGGATGCGAGCTTCACCTATGGCTACACCTTC. It codes for CATSRAADASFTYGYTF.